Listed here are 2 T cell receptor beta chains from one sample, sequenced in a study of siplizumab effects on memory and regulatory T cells. The method was immunoSEQ multiplex PCR; TCRdb's version includes in-frame clones alone and lacks a portion of them. The data show some 120,000 clones, around 95% seen once. Sequencing used non-Treg CD4+ T cells sorted from blood. These receptors all stem from a human donor in good health.

The chain carries TRBV25-1 and TRBJ2-2; 7 nucleotides match TRBD1. In germline, CDR1 is MGHDK, CDR2 SYGVNS. The length of the CDR3 is 14 residues. J gave up 6 bases and V 6 bases, and 7 bases lay outside the gene matches. For the CDR3, the DNA is TGTGCCAGCAGCCAAGGGGGCGCGGCCGGGGAGCTGTTTTTT. Translated: CASSQGGAAGELFF.

The chain employs TRBV18 and TRBJ1-4, with D hard to call. The CDR3 has 15 amino acids. V lost 4 bases and J lost 0, with 9 bases in between. Germline V gene data show CDR1 as KGHSH and CDR2 as LQKENI. The CDR3 loop reads CASSLYSATNEKLFF. The CDR3 bases are TGTGCCAGCTCACTGTACAGTGCAACTAATGAAAAACTGTTTTTT. Full variable domain (rest looked up from reference TRBV18 and TRBJ1-4): NAGVMQNPRHLVRRRGQEARLRCSPMKGHSHVYWYRQLPEEGLKFMVYLQKENIIDESGMPKERFSAEFPKEGPSILRIQQVVRGDSAAYFCASSLYSATNEKLFFGSGTQLSVL.